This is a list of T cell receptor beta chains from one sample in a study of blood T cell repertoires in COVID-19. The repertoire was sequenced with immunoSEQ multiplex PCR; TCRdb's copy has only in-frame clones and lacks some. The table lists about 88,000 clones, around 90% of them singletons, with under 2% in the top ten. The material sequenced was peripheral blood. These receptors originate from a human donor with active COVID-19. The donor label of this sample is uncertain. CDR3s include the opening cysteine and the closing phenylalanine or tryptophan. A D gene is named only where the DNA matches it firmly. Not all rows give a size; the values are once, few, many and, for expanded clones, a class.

CDR3 DNA: TGTGCTAGTGGTTTGGTAGGACAGGGCAGCAATCAGCCCCAGCATTTT
CDR3 protein: CASGLVGQGSNQPQHF
V gene: TRBV12-5
J gene: TRBJ1-5
clone size: few
D gene: TRBD1

CDR3 DNA: TGCGCCAGCAGCCCGAGCACAGAAAGAAACACTGAAGCTTTCTTT
CDR3 protein: CASSPSTERNTEAFF
V gene: TRBV5-1
J gene: TRBJ1-1
clone size: -
D gene: -

CDR3 DNA: TGTGCCAGCAGTGAATCCGGGGACAGTGGGGGCGGGGGCTACACCTTC
CDR3 protein: CASSESGDSGGGGYTF
V gene: TRBV6-1
J gene: TRBJ1-2
clone size: -
D gene: TRBD1

CDR3 DNA: TGTGCCAGCGCCGGGACAGGGACTTCCTACGAGCAGTACTTC
CDR3 protein: CASAGTGTSYEQYF
V gene: TRBV28
J gene: TRBJ2-7
clone size: -
D gene: TRBD1

CDR3 DNA: TGTGCCAGCTGGGGCGGAGATAATGAAAAACTGTTTTTT
CDR3 protein: CASWGGDNEKLFF
V gene: TRBV28
J gene: TRBJ1-4
clone size: -
D gene: -

CDR3 DNA: TGTGCCAGCAGCTTGGGATCCGGGGTGACGGGCAATGAGCAGTTCTTC
CDR3 protein: CASSLGSGVTGNEQFF
V gene: TRBV5-4
J gene: TRBJ2-1
clone size: -
D gene: -

CDR3 DNA: TGTGCCAGCAGCCGACTGGACAGGGGGAACACTGAAGCTTTCTTT
CDR3 protein: CASSRLDRGNTEAFF
V gene: TRBV5-6
J gene: TRBJ1-1
clone size: -
D gene: TRBD1

CDR3 DNA: TGTGCCAGCAGCTCAGCGAACACCGGGGAGCTGTTTTTT
CDR3 protein: CASSSANTGELFF
V gene: TRBV7-7
J gene: TRBJ2-2
clone size: -
D gene: -

CDR3 DNA: TGTGCCAGCAGGCGTAGGGGCCCGGTTGTAAAGGAGCAGTACTTC
CDR3 protein: CASRRRGPVVKEQYF
V gene: TRBV14
J gene: TRBJ2-7
clone size: -
D gene: -

CDR3 DNA: TGCGCCAGCAGCCTGGCGCGGAACACAGATACGCAGTATTTT
CDR3 protein: CASSLARNTDTQYF
V gene: TRBV5-1
J gene: TRBJ2-3
clone size: -
D gene: -

CDR3 DNA: TGTGCCAGCAGGTTCACAGCGGGGGGGCCGGGCGAGCAGTACTTC
CDR3 protein: CASRFTAGGPGEQYF
V gene: TRBV2
J gene: TRBJ2-7
clone size: -
D gene: TRBD2

CDR3 DNA: TGTGCCAGCAGTCCCCACTTGCACGGCACAGATACGCAGTATTTT
CDR3 protein: CASSPHLHGTDTQYF
V gene: TRBV6-5
J gene: TRBJ2-3
clone size: -
D gene: -

CDR3 DNA: TGTGCCAGTAGTATATCCAAAAGCGGGGGGGAGGATACGCAGTATTTT
CDR3 protein: CASSISKSGGEDTQYF
V gene: TRBV19
J gene: TRBJ2-3
clone size: -
D gene: TRBD2

CDR3 DNA: TGTGCCAGCAGCTTAGACAGGGGTGGGGGCTACACCTTC
CDR3 protein: CASSLDRGGGYTF
V gene: TRBV5-6
J gene: TRBJ1-2
clone size: -
D gene: TRBD1

CDR3 DNA: TGTGCCAGCAGTCCTCTGACCGGGGGGGCGGATACGCAGTATTTT
CDR3 protein: CASSPLTGGADTQYF
V gene: TRBV7-6
J gene: TRBJ2-3
clone size: -
D gene: TRBD2